These T cell receptor beta chains were read from a single sample in a study of identical twins. TCRdb passed the 5' RACE reads through MiXCR, listing each CDR3 protein once. The data contain around 280,000 distinct CDR3 sequences, approximately 8% of them singletons. This same sample was also part of a study on yellow fever vaccine responses in identical twins.

The sequenced sample consisted of memory (CD45RO+) T cells sorted from blood. Receptors were obtained from a woman aged 18-35 years in good health. CDR3s include the opening cysteine and the closing phenylalanine or tryptophan. A D gene is named only where the DNA matches it firmly. A row's size may be missing; if present it is once, few, many or a size class.

clone_size d_call j_call v_call cdr3_aa cdr3_nt
many TRBD1 TRBJ2-1 TRBV29-1 CSATGTGDPNEQFF TGCAGCGCTACCGGGACAGGGGACCCCAATGAGCAGTTCTTC
few - TRBJ2-7 TRBV5-1 CASSLEAGTRFEQYF TGCGCCAGCAGCTTGGAAGCAGGGACTCGTTTCGAGCAGTACTTC
few TRBD1 TRBJ2-1 TRBV12-3/TRBV12-4 CASSRGQGLINEQFF TGTGCCAGCAGTCGGGGACAGGGCCTAATCAATGAGCAGTTCTTC
few TRBD2 TRBJ2-3 TRBV4-1 CASSQTLGTSGFAFTQYF TGCGCCAGCAGCCAAACCCTTGGGACTAGCGGCTTCGCCTTTACGCAGTATTTT
many TRBD1 TRBJ2-7 TRBV4-1 CASSQAQGFEQYF TGCGCCAGCAGCCAAGCACAGGGGTTCGAGCAGTACTTC
- TRBD1 TRBJ2-5 TRBV4-1 CASSQPGRGQRTQYF TGCGCCAGCAGCCAACCGGGCAGGGGGCAAAGGACCCAGTACTTC
many - TRBJ2-1 TRBV10-3 CAISEVVHQINEQFF TGTGCCATCAGTGAAGTGGTTCATCAGATCAATGAGCAGTTCTTC
few - TRBJ2-1 TRBV14 CASSQASAAYNEQFF TGTGCCAGCAGCCAAGCTAGCGCTGCCTACAATGAGCAGTTCTTC
many TRBD1 TRBJ1-1 TRBV5-6 CASSSSRRDRITEAFF TGTGCCAGCAGCTCCTCGCGCCGGGACAGGATAACTGAAGCTTTCTTT
- - TRBJ2-1 TRBV12-3/TRBV12-4 CASSLSPGSRNEQFF TGTGCCAGCAGTTTATCCCCGGGTAGCAGGAATGAGCAGTTCTTC
few - TRBJ1-2 TRBV11-2 CASSSIQGYGYTF TGTGCCAGCAGCTCCATACAGGGATATGGCTACACCTTC
many - TRBJ2-7 TRBV10-3 CAISESTARGIYEQYF TGTGCCATCAGTGAGTCGACAGCTAGGGGTATCTACGAGCAGTACTTC
- TRBD1 TRBJ2-1 TRBV4-1 CASSQDLGTGWDEQFF TGCGCCAGCAGCCAAGATTTGGGGACAGGGTGGGATGAGCAGTTCTTC
- TRBD2 TRBJ2-2 TRBV28 CASHAGGATGELFF TGTGCCAGCCACGCCGGGGGGGCCACCGGGGAGCTGTTTTTT
many TRBD1 TRBJ2-1 TRBV5-1 CASSLLQGEGQFF TGCGCCAGCAGCTTACTACAGGGGGAAGGGCAGTTCTTC
once - TRBJ1-2 TRBV19 CASSHQAVNYGYTF TGTGCCAGTAGTCACCAGGCGGTTAACTATGGCTACACCTTC
few - TRBJ2-1 TRBV10-3 CATSRQMDEQFF TGTGCCACCTCGCGGCAGATGGATGAGCAGTTCTTC
many - TRBJ2-1 TRBV6-5 CASSYSVGPNEQFF TGTGCCAGCAGTTACTCGGTAGGCCCCAATGAGCAGTTCTTC
many TRBD1 TRBJ1-6 TRBV27 CASSIWISSRDRSNSPLHF TGTGCCAGCAGCATCTGGATCTCCTCACGGGACAGGAGCAATTCACCCCTCCACTTT
few - TRBJ2-1 TRBV7-9 CASSLAGLAHNEQFF TGTGCCAGCAGCTTAGCCGGGCTAGCGCACAATGAGCAGTTCTTC
few TRBD1 TRBJ2-5 TRBV6-1 CASGVGQGSQETQYF TGTGCCAGCGGCGTTGGACAGGGCAGCCAAGAGACCCAGTACTTC
many TRBD2 TRBJ2-1 TRBV7-8 CASSLLAGPYNEQFF TGTGCCAGCAGCCTCTTAGCGGGACCCTACAATGAGCAGTTCTTC
- - TRBJ2-2 TRBV28 CVIGPSNTGELFF TGTGTCATTGGACCGTCGAACACCGGGGAGCTGTTTTTT
few TRBD2 TRBJ2-5 TRBV4-1 CASSQATSVETQYF TGCGCCAGCAGCCAAGCTACTAGCGTGGAGACCCAGTACTTC
many - TRBJ2-3 TRBV5-1 CASSPRGGSTDTQYF TGTGCCAGCAGCCCCCGGGGAGGAAGCACAGATACGCAGTATTTT
many - TRBJ2-7 TRBV29-1 CSVVLSRHYEQYF TGCAGCGTTGTACTTAGCAGACACTACGAGCAGTACTTC
- - TRBJ2-2 TRBV7-8 CASSTPFGVSPGELFF TGTGCCAGCAGCACCCCTTTCGGTGTTTCTCCCGGGGAGCTGTTTTTT
many - TRBJ2-1 TRBV29-1 CSAEGRDPSSYNEQFF TGCAGCGCCGAGGGGCGGGACCCGAGCTCCTACAATGAGCAGTTCTTC